This T cell receptor beta chain emerged from a study of T cell responses to AZD1222 COVID-19 vaccine. Study-wide background: Pooled in the analysis were second doses at about 4 or about 12 weeks.

Trimming removed 3 bases at V and 4 bases at J, with 10 bases between. Germline loops: CDR1 DFQATT, CDR2 SNEGSKA (reference sequence). The CDR3 sequence is 14 residues long. The assay was immunoSEQ multiplex PCR, and TCRdb's table has in-frame clones only and misses some. The table shows under 55,000 clones, with about 80% occurring only once. The V and J genes are TRBV20-1 and TRBJ1-6; a weak D match, TRBD1 (5 bases). The material was peripheral blood, obtained on day 0 of AZD1222 vaccination. The clonotype originates from an adult in good health. CDR3 nucleotide sequence: TGCAGTGCTAGTTCAGGGAAATATAATTCACCCCTCCACTTT. Its translation: CSASSGKYNSPLHF.